This TCR beta chain appears in the sequencing data of a study of identical twins. V lost 7 bases, J lost 5 bases, and 10 bases stayed unmatched. The CDR3 covers 14 residues. The germline V gene encodes CDR1 MNHNS and CDR2 SASEGT. From the 5' RACE reads, TCRdb called clonotypes with MiXCR, one entry per CDR3 protein. Of under 1 million distinct CDR3 sequences listed, roughly 12% are singletons. This clonotype was seen more than once but under ten times. The same data also contributed to another study, on yellow fever vaccine responses in identical twins.

The specimen was PBMCs. The chain links TRBV6-1 to TRBJ2-5; 7 bases are shared with TRBD2. This sequence was found in a woman between 18 and 30 years old in good health. In DNA, the CDR3 is TGTGCCAGCACCGCCGGGACTACGGCGGAGACCCAGTACTTC. It codes for CASTAGTTAETQYF.